Below are 8 T cell receptor beta chains sequenced from a single sample in a study of OX40 agonist ivuxolimab in advanced cancers. Some clones are missing from TCRdb's copy, which holds only in-frame ones; the method was immunoSEQ multiplex PCR. This sample has over 70,000 clones, with nearly 90% found just once. The input for sequencing was CD4+ or CD8+ T cells sorted from blood, taken in a trial of the OX40 agonist ivuxolimab. These receptors were taken from an adult with an advanced solid tumor such as melanoma, head and neck, liver or kidney cancer.

This chain joins TRBV6-5 and TRBJ1-1; weak D call: TRBD1 (5 bases). The CDR3 is made up of 12 amino acids. Germline V gene sequence: CDR1 MNHEY, CDR2 SVGAGI. The ends were cut back, 6 bases at V and 2 bases at J, with 7 bases in the middle. The CDR3 nucleotides are TGTGCCAGCAGAACAGGTAACACTGAAGCTTTCTTT. This sequence encodes CASRTGNTEAFF.

The chain links TRBV29-1 to TRBJ2-2, with 11 bases fitting TRBD1. The germline V gene has CDR1 SQVTM and CDR2 ANQGSEA. V trimming: 7 bases; J trimming: 6 bases; junction bases outside the gene matches: 7. There are 14 residues in the CDR3. CDR3 protein: CSGRDRGISGELFF. CDR3 nucleotide sequence: TGCAGCGGACGGGACAGGGGGATCTCCGGGGAGCTGTTTTTT.

The chain employs TRBV6-1 and TRBJ2-1; no clear D. Deletions cut 7 bases from V and 5 bases from J, with 12 bases between. This CDR3 has 13 residues. The V gene's germline CDR1 is MNHNS and CDR2 SASEGT. DNA for the CDR3: TGTGCCAGCACCCAATCGTCGAACAATGAGCAGTTCTTC. This codes for CASTQSSNNEQFF.

The rearrangement uses TRBV5-6 and TRBJ2-3, with no clear D. V shed 1 base and J shed 0 bases, with 9 bases lying between them. The germline V gene encodes CDR1 SGHDT and CDR2 YYEEEE. The CDR3 runs 15 residues. The DNA of the CDR3 is TGTGCCAGCAGCTTGTGGCTAACGAGCACAGATACGCAGTATTTT. It yields the protein CASSLWLTSTDTQYF.

The chain recombines TRBV7-2 with TRBJ2-1; D tentatively reads TRBD1 or TRBD2 (5 bases each). CDR3 length: 13 residues. Trimming cost V 1 base and J 9 bases, with 10 bases left between them. Germline V gene sequence: CDR1 SGHTA, CDR2 FQGNSA. The CDR3 region is CASSLVFGGEQFF. In nucleotides, the CDR3 is TGTGCCAGCAGCTTAGTTTTTGGGGGTGAGCAGTTCTTC.

The chain links TRBV2 to TRBJ2-7, with 7 bases that match TRBD1. Trimming at V came to 6 bases and at J to 1 base, leaving 6 bases not matched to a gene. The CDR3 runs to 14 residues. In germline, CDR1 is SNHLY, CDR2 FYNNEI. CDR3 DNA sequence: TGTGCCAGCAGCGACCAGGGACAGTCCTACGAGCAGTACTTC. This codes for CASSDQGQSYEQYF.

This clone was recorded only once. The genes are TRBV18 and TRBJ1-4; the match to TRBD1 covers 7 bases. The V and J ends lost 5 bases and 0 bases, in that order; junction bases with no gene match: 6. The CDR3 is 16 residues long. CDR1 and CDR2 from the germline V gene are KGHSH and LQKENI. The CDR3 DNA follows: TGTGCCAGCTCAGAGGGACAGATCGCAACTAATGAAAAACTGTTTTTT. Residues: CASSEGQIATNEKLFF.

The CDR3 DNA follows: TGTGCTAGTGGTTTAACAGGGGTAGATACGCAGTATTTT. It translates to CASGLTGVDTQYF. The rearrangement joins TRBV12-5 to TRBJ2-3, with 7 bases lining up with TRBD1. This CDR3 has 13 amino acids. Trimming cost V 3 bases and J 5 bases; bases outside gene matches: 2. The germline V gene encodes CDR1 LGHNT and CDR2 FRNRAP.